This T cell receptor (beta chain) was captured by sequencing in a study of blood T cell repertoires in COVID-19. Study information: The origin of the acute and convalescent COVID-19 samples was the United States, Italy and Spain.

Authors' processing steps: Amplified reference gene primers provided the basis for estimating nucleated cell counts. Produced via immunoSEQ multiplex PCR; TCRdb's table is partial and in-frame only. V, J and clone size derive from that table, while D and trimming were established from the DNA sequence. The top ten hold about 26% of the sample, which has some 180,000 clones, about 88% seen once. The germline gives CDR1 MGHDK, CDR2 SYGVNS. The CDR3 is 13 residues long. Trimming took 1 base from V and 10 from J, leaving 8 bases between them. Everyone who took part was roughly 18 to 90 years old, and they came from about two dozen US areas. Participants had their cohort set by participant-reported clinical history.

The sequencing sample was made of PBMCs or T cells enriched from blood (not recorded which). V and J are TRBV25-1 and TRBJ1-6; D may be TRBD1 (6 bases). This receptor was obtained from a woman aged 40 to 50 in a cohort exposed to, infected with or recovered from COVID-19 (not recorded which). This chain's CDR3 is CASSEWDNSPLHF. In nucleotides, the CDR3 is TGTGCCAGCAGTGAATGGGACAACTCACCCCTCCACTTT.